The rows below give T cell receptor beta chains drawn from one sample of a study of spatial heterogeneity in lung cancer. TCRdb called the 5' RACE reads again in MiXCR, with one record for every CDR3 protein. Of tens of thousands of distinct CDR3 sequences detected, more than 7% appear once; the ten largest clones hold about 15%. The sample consisted of PBMCs, taken at surgery. All receptors derive from a female donor with early-stage non-small cell lung cancer. Each CDR3 is given with its conserved first and last residue. D genes are given only for firm matches. For some rows the clone size is stated as once, few or many, or as a class when expanded; others skip it.

len,v_gene,abundance,d_gene,j_gene,CDR3aa,CDR3nt
14,TRBV12-3/TRBV12-4,many,.,TRBJ1-4,CASSLSGTNEKLFF,TGTGCCAGCAGTTTATCAGGAACTAATGAAAAACTGTTTTTT
14,TRBV3-1,many,.,TRBJ2-3,CASSHLRKTDTQYF,TGTGCCAGCAGCCACTTGAGGAAAACAGATACGCAGTATTTT
15,TRBV7-9,.,TRBD1,TRBJ1-2,CASSSTTGGEYGYTF,TGTGCCAGCAGCTCCACGACAGGGGGCGAGTATGGCTACACCTTC
15,TRBV6-5,few,.,TRBJ2-1,CASSYSTLAGNEQFF,TGTGCCAGCAGTTACTCAACTCTAGCTGGCAATGAGCAGTTCTTC
15,TRBV15,.,TRBD2,TRBJ2-5,CATSRVAGKVETQYF,TGTGCCACCAGCAGAGTAGCGGGAAAGGTGGAGACCCAGTACTTC
15,TRBV5-1,.,.,TRBJ1-3,CASSLQGVAGNTIYF,TGCGCCAGCAGCTTGCAAGGAGTAGCTGGAAACACCATATATTTT
15,TRBV12-5,few,TRBD1,TRBJ2-5,CASGLGGQGRETQYF,TGTGCTAGTGGTTTGGGGGGACAGGGGAGAGAGACCCAGTACTTC
13,TRBV19,few,.,TRBJ2-1,CASSPGPYNEQFF,TGTGCCAGTAGTCCGGGGCCCTACAATGAGCAGTTCTTC
13,TRBV4-1,.,.,TRBJ1-1,CASSRRGDTEAFF,TGCGCCAGCAGTCGCCGTGGGGACACTGAAGCTTTCTTT
14,TRBV5-1,many,.,TRBJ2-7,CASSLDTGPDEQYF,TGCGCCAGCAGCTTGGATACAGGCCCGGACGAGCAGTACTTC
13,TRBV14,few,.,TRBJ1-1,CASSQVKNTEAFF,TGTGCCAGCAGCCAAGTGAAGAACACTGAAGCTTTCTTT
11,TRBV6-6,many,.,TRBJ2-1,CASTYRAEQFF,TGTGCCAGCACCTACAGGGCTGAGCAGTTCTTC
19,TRBV28,many,.,TRBJ1-4,CASTSLPIPGDHRNEKLFF,TGTGCCAGCACCTCCTTACCCATCCCCGGGGACCACAGGAATGAAAAACTGTTTTTT
17,TRBV6-5,.,TRBD2,TRBJ2-1,CASSSYASGPHYNEQFF,TGTGCCAGCAGTTCTTATGCTAGCGGGCCGCACTACAATGAGCAGTTCTTC
12,TRBV12-3/TRBV12-4,many,.,TRBJ2-5,CASSIKEETQYF,TGTGCCAGCAGCATTAAGGAAGAGACCCAGTACTTC
15,TRBV30,.,TRBD1,TRBJ1-1,CAWSADRDWNTEAFF,TGTGCCTGGAGTGCTGACAGGGATTGGAACACTGAAGCTTTCTTT